This TCR beta chain emerged from a study of sequential checkpoint blockade in melanoma. Study information: After nivolumab or ipilimumab alone, roughly 20 patients had week-13 rebiopsies.

Germline loops: CDR1 SQVTM, CDR2 ANQGSEA. The V end lost 2 bases, the J end lost 4 bases, and 8 bases lay between the germline ends. The CDR3 contains 12 residues. With regard to this clone: Its antigen is not identified.

Some clones are missing from TCRdb's copy, which holds only in-frame ones; the method was immunoSEQ multiplex PCR. The sample includes thousands of clones, 28% of them seen just once. Stated treatment: randomized to nivolumab then ipilimumab (arm A) or the reverse (arm B). Study-level results: Rising tumor T-cell fraction and clonality meant about 30 times likelier benefit.

The sequenced sample was tumor tissue (inferred from file names), obtained from a patient given nivolumab and ipilimumab in sequence. The chain couples TRBV29-1 to TRBJ1-2; D not resolved. The receptor's source is a human donor with melanoma. In nucleotides, the CDR3 is TGCAGCGTTGAAACCCTCCGCTATGGCTACACCTTC. Translation: CSVETLRYGYTF.